This T cell receptor beta chain originates from a study of shared clonotypes between healthy human individuals. Study observations and caveats: The researchers took only blood, and tissue repertoires probably look different. Rarefaction analysis demonstrated incomplete sorted-subset sequencing notwithstanding large depth.

The donors were all Caucasian adults (living in Nashville, Tennessee). Note on this clone: Antigen: not known.

V lost 2 bases, J lost 4 bases, and 13 bases stayed unmatched. Germline values: CDR1 SGDLS, CDR2 YYNGEE. The CDR3 is 17 residues long. Source study methods: In the immunoSEQ data, sequences were junction-only and lacked quality scores, so filtering differed. Method: immunoSEQ multiplex PCR; TCRdb's copy keeps in-frame clones and lacks some. V, J and clone size are those of that table, while D and trimming were read from the DNA. The sample yields about 2.3 million clones, 85% to 95% seen once. The chain joins TRBV9 to TRBJ2-7; 9 nucleotides line up with TRBD2. The clonotype comes from a man younger than 30 in good health. Some clones in this sample may be carry-over from other donors' samples. The sequencing sample was made of naive CD4+ T cells from PBMCs. Regarding subset: CD45RA+ positively selected. The chain's CDR3 is CASSVEGAAGGPYEQYF. The CDR3 coding sequence is TGTGCCAGCAGCGTGGAGGGGGCGGCGGGAGGGCCTTACGAGCAGTACTTC.